The clone carrying this T cell receptor beta chain was recorded many times. What it binds is not known. V lost 5 bases and J lost 10; bases outside the gene matches: 9. The CDR3 has 13 amino acids. Germline CDR1 and CDR2: DFQATT and SNEGSKA (reference sequence). A 5'RACE template-switching step, the method used to make TCR cDNA, added a universal primer site and UMIs. TCRdb reprocessed the 5' RACE reads with MiXCR, giving one entry per CDR3 protein. The profile covers roughly 150,000 distinct CDR3 sequences, with less than 8.5% appearing a single time and approximately 0.64% taken by the ten largest. The sample is drawn from a study of T cells after yellow fever vaccination. Whole-study results and caveats: Booster sampling recovered most clones from primary vaccination (96% CD4, roughly 88% CD8).

The input for sequencing was CD4+ T cells sorted from PBMCs, taken 10 days after the yellow fever booster vaccination. The clonotype comes from a man aged 30-40 years who received the YFV17D yellow fever vaccine. The genes are TRBV20-1 and TRBJ2-1; 9 nucleotides line up with TRBD1. Written as DNA, the CDR3 is TGCAGTGCTCCCGGACAGGGGATACGGGAGCAGTTCTTC. Its translation: CSAPGQGIREQFF.